The TCR beta chain described here comes from a study of vaccination effects on CD4 cells after COVID-19. This clone occurred a few times. Antigen: not known. The CDR3 is made up of 17 amino acids. Germline V CDR1 and CDR2: SGHRS, YFSETQ. With V trimmed by 4 bases and J by 5 bases, 13 bases remained unmatched. Here immunoSEQ multiplex PCR was the method, and the copy in TCRdb shows in-frame clones only, minus some. This repertoire shows roughly 70,000 clones, roughly three quarters found once; its top ten account for 0.8% to 1%. The ViraFEST assay expanded antigen-specific CD4+ T cells with viral peptide pools before sequencing. With 10 to 11 days of culture completed, CD4+ T cells were isolated. Participants got two doses of BNT162b2 or mRNA-1273 vaccine. The authors replaced half the medium with IL-2 medium on days 3 and 7. The study, taken as a whole, reports: Clones from infection and from vaccination both contracted markedly late after vaccination.

The receptor was isolated from a human donor who received a COVID-19 vaccine. Source: CD4+ T cells from PBMCs cultured with HCoV-OC43 spike peptides, taken after COVID-19 vaccination. Specified subset: HCoV-OC43 spike overlapping peptide pool stimulation. J is TRBJ1-5 and V is TRBV5-1; 9 bases fit TRBD1. The CDR3 DNA follows: TGCGCCAGCAGCCCGGGGGGGACAGGGCTTTGGGATCAGCCCCAGCATTTT. This gives the protein CASSPGGTGLWDQPQHF.